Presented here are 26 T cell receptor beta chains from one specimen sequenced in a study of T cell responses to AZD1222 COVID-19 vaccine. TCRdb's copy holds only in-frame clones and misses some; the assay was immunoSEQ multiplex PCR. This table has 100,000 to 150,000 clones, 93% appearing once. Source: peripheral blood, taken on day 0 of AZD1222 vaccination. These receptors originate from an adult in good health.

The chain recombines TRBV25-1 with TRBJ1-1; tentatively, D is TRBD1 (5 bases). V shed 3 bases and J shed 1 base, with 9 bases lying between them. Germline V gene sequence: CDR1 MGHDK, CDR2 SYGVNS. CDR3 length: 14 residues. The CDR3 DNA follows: TGTGCCAGCAGTGAGCTCAGGGCGAACACTGAAGCTTTCTTT. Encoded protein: CASSELRANTEAFF. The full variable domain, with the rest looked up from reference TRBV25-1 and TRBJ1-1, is EADIYQTPRYLVIGTGKKITLECSQTMGHDKMYWYQQDPGMELHLIHYSYGVNSTEKGDLSSESTVSRIRTEHFPLTLESARPSHTSQYLCASSELRANTEAFFGQGTRLTVV.

The CDR3 DNA sequence: TGTGCCAGCAGAAGGGACAGCTGGACAACTAATGAAAAACTGTTTTTT. This sequence encodes CASRRDSWTTNEKLFF. This sequence joins TRBV28 and TRBJ1-4, with 7 bases that match TRBD1. Germline V CDR1 and CDR2: MDHEN, SYDVKM. This CDR3 spans 16 amino acids. With V trimmed by 6 bases and J by 0 bases, 7 bases remained unmatched.

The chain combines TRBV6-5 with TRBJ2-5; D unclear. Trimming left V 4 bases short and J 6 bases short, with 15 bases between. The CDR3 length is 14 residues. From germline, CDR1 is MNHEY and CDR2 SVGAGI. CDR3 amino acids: CASSWGTQVKTQYF. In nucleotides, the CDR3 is TGTGCCAGCAGTTGGGGAACCCAAGTCAAGACCCAGTACTTC.

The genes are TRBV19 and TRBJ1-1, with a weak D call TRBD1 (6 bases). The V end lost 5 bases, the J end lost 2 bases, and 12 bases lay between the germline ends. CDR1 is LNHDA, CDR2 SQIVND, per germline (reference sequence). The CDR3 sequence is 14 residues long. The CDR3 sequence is CASSLQGFNTEAFF. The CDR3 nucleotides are TGTGCCAGTAGTCTACAGGGTTTCAACACTGAAGCTTTCTTT.

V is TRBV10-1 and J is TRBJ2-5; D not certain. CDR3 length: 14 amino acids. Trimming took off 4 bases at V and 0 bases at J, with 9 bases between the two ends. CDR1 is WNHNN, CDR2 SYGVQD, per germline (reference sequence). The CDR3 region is CASSGSGNQETQYF. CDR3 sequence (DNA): TGCGCCAGCAGTGGTTCGGGTAACCAAGAGACCCAGTACTTC.

The CDR3 DNA follows: TGTGCCATCAGTCCTTCGGGGGAGAACGAGCAGTTCTTC. As protein: CAISPSGENEQFF. The chain joins TRBV10-3 to TRBJ2-1; D perhaps matches TRBD2 (6 bases). Trimming pared 5 bases from V and 10 bases from J, leaving 15 bases between. Germline V gene sequence: CDR1 ENHRY, CDR2 SYGVKD. The CDR3 runs 13 residues.

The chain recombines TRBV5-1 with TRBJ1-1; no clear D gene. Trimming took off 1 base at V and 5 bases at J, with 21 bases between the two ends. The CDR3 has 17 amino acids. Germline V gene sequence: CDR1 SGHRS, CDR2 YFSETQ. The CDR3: CASSLFGTNLVDTEAFF. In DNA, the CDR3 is TGCGCCAGCAGCTTGTTTGGAACCAATCTCGTAGATACTGAAGCTTTCTTT.

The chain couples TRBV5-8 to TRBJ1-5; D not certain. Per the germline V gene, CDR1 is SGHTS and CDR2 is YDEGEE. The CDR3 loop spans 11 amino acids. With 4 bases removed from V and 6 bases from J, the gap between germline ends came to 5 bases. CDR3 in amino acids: CASSRVQPQHF. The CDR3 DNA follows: TGTGCCAGCAGCCGAGTTCAGCCCCAGCATTTT.

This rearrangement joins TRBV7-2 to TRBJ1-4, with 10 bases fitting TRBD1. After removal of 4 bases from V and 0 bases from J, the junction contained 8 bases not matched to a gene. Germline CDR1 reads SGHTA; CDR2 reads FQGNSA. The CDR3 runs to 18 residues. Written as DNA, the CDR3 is TGTGCCAGCAGCTCCGGGACAGGGGCCATAACAACTAATGAAAAACTGTTTTTT. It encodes CASSSGTGAITTNEKLFF.

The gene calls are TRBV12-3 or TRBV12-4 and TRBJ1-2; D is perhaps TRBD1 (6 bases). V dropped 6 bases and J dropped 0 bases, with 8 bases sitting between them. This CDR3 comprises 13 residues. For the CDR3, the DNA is TGTGCCAGCAGAGACAGGTCTAACTATGGCTACACCTTC. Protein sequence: CASRDRSNYGYTF.

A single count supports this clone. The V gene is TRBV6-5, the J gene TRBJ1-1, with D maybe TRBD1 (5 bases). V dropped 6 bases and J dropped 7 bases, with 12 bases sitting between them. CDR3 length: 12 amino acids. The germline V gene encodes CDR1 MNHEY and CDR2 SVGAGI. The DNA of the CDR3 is TGTGCCAGCAGCTGGGGGAGCGGTGAAGCTTTCTTT. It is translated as CASSWGSGEAFF.

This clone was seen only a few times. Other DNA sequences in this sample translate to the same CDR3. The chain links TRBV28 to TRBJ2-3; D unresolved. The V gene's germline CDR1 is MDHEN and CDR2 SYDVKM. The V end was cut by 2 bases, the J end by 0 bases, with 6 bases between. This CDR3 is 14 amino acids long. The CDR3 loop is CASSLDSSTDTQYF. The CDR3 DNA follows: TGTGCCAGCAGTTTAGACTCTAGCACAGATACGCAGTATTTT.

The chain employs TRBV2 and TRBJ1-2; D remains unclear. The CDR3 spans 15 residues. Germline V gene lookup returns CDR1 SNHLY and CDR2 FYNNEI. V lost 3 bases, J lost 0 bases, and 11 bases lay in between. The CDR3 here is CASSDVMSTNYGYTF. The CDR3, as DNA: TGTGCCAGCAGTGATGTTATGTCCACTAACTATGGCTACACCTTC.

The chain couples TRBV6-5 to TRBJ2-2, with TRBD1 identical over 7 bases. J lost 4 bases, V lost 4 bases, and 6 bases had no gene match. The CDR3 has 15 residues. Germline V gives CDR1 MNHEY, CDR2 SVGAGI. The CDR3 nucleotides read TGTGCCAGCAGTTTCGAGACAGGGTCCACCGGGGAGCTGTTTTTT. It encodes CASSFETGSTGELFF.

CDR3: CASSPTRTNTDTQYF. The CDR3 nucleotides are TGTGCCAGCAGCCCTACCCGGACTAACACAGATACGCAGTATTTT. J is TRBJ2-3 and V is TRBV28; possibly TRBD2 for D (6 bases). The V and J ends lost 6 bases and 2 bases respectively, with 15 bases between them. The CDR3 is made up of 15 amino acids. The germline V gene encodes CDR1 MDHEN and CDR2 SYDVKM.

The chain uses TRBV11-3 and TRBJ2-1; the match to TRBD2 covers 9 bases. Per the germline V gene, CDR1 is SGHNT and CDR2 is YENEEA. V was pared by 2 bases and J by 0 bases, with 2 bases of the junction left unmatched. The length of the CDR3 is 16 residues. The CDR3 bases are TGTGCCAGCAGCTTAAGTAGCGGGGGCTCCTACAATGAGCAGTTCTTC. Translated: CASSLSSGGSYNEQFF.

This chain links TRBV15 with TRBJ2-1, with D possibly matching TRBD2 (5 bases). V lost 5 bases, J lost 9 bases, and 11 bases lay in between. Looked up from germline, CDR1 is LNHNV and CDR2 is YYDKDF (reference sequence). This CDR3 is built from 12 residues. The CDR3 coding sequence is TGTGCCACCAGCGCTGAGGGTGGTGAGCAGTTCTTC. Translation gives CATSAEGGEQFF.

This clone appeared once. CDR3 DNA: TGTGCCAGCAGTCGTACCGGGACAGGGAGCGTCAATGAGCAGTTCTTC. Protein sequence: CASSRTGTGSVNEQFF. The V call is TRBV27, the J call TRBJ2-1; TRBD1 aligns across 9 bases. The CDR3 is 16 residues long. V trimming: 5 bases; J trimming: 6 bases; junction bases outside the gene matches: 11. Germline CDR1 reads MNHEY; CDR2 reads SMNVEV (reference sequence).

The CDR3 sequence: CASSIKESWGLNTEAFF. The CDR3 DNA reads as TGTGCCAGTAGTATTAAAGAATCGTGGGGTCTTAACACTGAAGCTTTCTTT. The V gene is TRBV19, the J gene TRBJ1-1; D is unresolved. CDR1 is LNHDA and CDR2 is SQIVND in the germline V gene (reference sequence). The CDR3 runs 17 residues. Trimming shortened V by 3 bases and J by 2 bases, and 19 bases separated the two germline ends.

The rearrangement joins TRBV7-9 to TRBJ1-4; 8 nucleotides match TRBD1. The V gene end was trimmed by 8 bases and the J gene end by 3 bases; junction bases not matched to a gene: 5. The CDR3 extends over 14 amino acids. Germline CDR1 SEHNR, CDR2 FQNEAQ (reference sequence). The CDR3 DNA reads TGTGCCAGCTTCCTGGACAGGGCTAATGAAAAACTGTTTTTT. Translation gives CASFLDRANEKLFF. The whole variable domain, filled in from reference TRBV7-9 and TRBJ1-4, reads DTGVSQNPRHKITKRGQNVTFRCDPISEHNRLYWYRQTLGQGPEFLTYFQNEAQLEKSRLLSDRFSAERPKGSFSTLEIQRTEQGDSAMYLCASFLDRANEKLFFGSGTQLSVL.

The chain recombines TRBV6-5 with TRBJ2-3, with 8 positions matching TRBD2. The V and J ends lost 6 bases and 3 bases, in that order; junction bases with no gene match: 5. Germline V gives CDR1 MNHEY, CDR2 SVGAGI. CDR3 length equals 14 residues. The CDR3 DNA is TGTGCCAGCAGAGAGCGGGGGAGGACAGATACGCAGTATTTT. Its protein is CASRERGRTDTQYF.

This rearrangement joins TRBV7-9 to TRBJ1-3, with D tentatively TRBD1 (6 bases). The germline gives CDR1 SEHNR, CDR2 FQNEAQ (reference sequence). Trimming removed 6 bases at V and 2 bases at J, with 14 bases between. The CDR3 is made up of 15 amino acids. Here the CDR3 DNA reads TGTGCCAGCAGTCCCGGGACACTAACTGGAAACACCATATATTTT. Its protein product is CASSPGTLTGNTIYF.

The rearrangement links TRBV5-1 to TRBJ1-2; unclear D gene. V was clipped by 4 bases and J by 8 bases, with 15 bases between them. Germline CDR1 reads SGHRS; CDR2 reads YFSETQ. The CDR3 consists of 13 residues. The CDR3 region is CASSVSGGGGYTF. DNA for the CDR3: TGCGCCAGCAGCGTCAGTGGTGGAGGCGGCTACACCTTC.

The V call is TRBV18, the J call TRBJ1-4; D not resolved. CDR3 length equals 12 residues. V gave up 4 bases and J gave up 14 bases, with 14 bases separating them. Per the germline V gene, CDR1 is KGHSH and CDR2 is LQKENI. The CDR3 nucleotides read TGTGCCAGCTCACTAAATGATAGGCAGCTGTTTTTT. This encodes CASSLNDRQLFF.

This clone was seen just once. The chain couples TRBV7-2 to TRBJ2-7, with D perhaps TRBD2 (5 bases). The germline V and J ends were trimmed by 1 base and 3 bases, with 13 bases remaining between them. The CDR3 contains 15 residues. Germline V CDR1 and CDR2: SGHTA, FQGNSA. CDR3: CASSLGRRADYEQYF. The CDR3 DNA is TGTGCCAGCAGCTTAGGCCGGCGGGCCGACTACGAGCAGTACTTC.

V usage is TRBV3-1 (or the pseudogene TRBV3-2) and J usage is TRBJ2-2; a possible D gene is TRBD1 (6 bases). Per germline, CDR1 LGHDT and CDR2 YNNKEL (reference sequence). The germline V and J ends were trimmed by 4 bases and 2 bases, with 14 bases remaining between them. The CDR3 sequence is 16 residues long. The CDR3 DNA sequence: TGTGCCAGCAGCCCAGTTTACAGGGCCAACACCGGGGAGCTGTTTTTT. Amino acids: CASSPVYRANTGELFF.